This T cell receptor (beta chain) is drawn from a study of human T cells and chemical hapten exposure. Time point reported: patch test 2, 6 weeks after DPC sensitization. Treatment defined: therapeutic diphenylcyclopropenone sensitization with weekly scalp DPC. Remarks on this clonotype: Its antigen is unidentified.

Germline lookup yields CDR1 MDHEN and CDR2 SYDVKM. CDR3 size: 19 residues. With V trimmed by 5 bases and J by 0 bases, 11 bases remained unmatched. TCRdb independently ran MiXCR on the RACE reads; one entry per CDR3 protein. The table has about 54,000 distinct CDR3 sequences, about 10% seen once. Study-level points and caveats: Relative to control repertoires, expanded TCRs gave rise to significantly more large CDR3 similarity clusters.

The sequences come from whole blood, collected in connection with sensitization to the hapten diphenylcyclopropenone (DPC). The gene calls are TRBV28 and TRBJ2-1, with 12 bases that match TRBD2. This TCR was sampled from a woman aged 50 to 60 with alopecia areata. Some clones in this sample may be carry-over from other donors' samples. The CDR3 loop reads CASSPWTSGALSSYNEQFF. The CDR3 nucleotides read TGTGCCAGCAGTCCGTGGACTAGCGGGGCCCTTAGCTCCTACAATGAGCAGTTCTTC.